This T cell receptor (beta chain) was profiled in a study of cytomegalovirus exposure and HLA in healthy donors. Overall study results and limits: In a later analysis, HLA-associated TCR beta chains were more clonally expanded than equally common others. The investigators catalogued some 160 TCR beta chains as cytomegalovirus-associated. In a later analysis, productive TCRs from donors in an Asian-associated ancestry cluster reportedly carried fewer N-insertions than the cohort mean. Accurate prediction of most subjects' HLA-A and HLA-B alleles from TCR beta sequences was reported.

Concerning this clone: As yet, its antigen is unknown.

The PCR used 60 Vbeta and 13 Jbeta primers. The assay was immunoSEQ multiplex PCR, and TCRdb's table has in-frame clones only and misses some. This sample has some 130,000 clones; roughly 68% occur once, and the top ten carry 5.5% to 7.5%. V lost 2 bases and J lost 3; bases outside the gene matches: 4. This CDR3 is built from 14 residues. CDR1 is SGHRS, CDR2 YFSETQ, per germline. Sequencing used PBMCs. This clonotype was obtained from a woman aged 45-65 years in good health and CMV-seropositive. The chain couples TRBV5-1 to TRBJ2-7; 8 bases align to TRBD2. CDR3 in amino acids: CASSFGGEVYEQYF. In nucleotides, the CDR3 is TGCGCCAGCAGCTTCGGGGGGGAAGTCTACGAGCAGTACTTC.